This T cell receptor beta chain emerged from a study of blood T cell repertoires in COVID-19. Study as a whole: Sample material is recorded as cDNA or gDNA derived from T cells, B-cell-depleted T cells, or PBMCs.

V lost 1 base to trimming and J lost 1 base; unmatched junction nucleotides: 6. The CDR3 runs to 16 residues. Germline assignment: CDR1 SGHKS and CDR2 YYEKEE (reference sequence). Living in 20 to 30 US areas, the participants were between roughly 18 and 90 years of age. Cohort assignment relied on participant-reported clinical history. Clones were sequenced by immunoSEQ multiplex PCR, and TCRdb holds only the in-frame ones, with some missing. Of approximately 360,000 clones listed, around 87% were seen once; the top ten hold approximately 0.96%. The sequence derives from a woman in her twenties or thirties with acute COVID-19. The sequenced sample was PBMCs or T cells enriched from blood (not recorded which). V gene TRBV5-5 combines with J gene TRBJ1-1; 8 bases are a match to TRBD1. In DNA form, the CDR3 reads TGTGCCAGCAGCTTGTTACAGGGGGAAGGGAACACTGAAGCTTTCTTT. Translation: CASSLLQGEGNTEAFF. The complete variable domain, with remaining parts taken from reference TRBV5-5 and TRBJ1-1, reads DAGVTQSPTHLIKTRGQQVTLRCSPISGHKSVSWYQQVLGQGPQFIFQYYEKEERGRGNFPDRFSARQFPNYSSELNVNALLLGDSALYLCASSLLQGEGNTEAFFGQGTRLTVV.